What follows is one T cell receptor (beta chain) and its context. Its antigen is unidentified. This entry is derived from a study of T cell repertoires in cytomegalovirus infection. Overall study: HLA-C-restricted CMV epitopes, recently identified, and well-studied HLA-B-restricted ones were used by the study. Matching HLA type and CMV infection were both indicated by public TCR beta signatures.

TCRdb analysed the reads with MiXCR anew, one entry per CDR3 protein. The sample yields 600,000 to 700,000 distinct CDR3 sequences, around 35% seen once. V lost 5 bases to trimming and J lost 8 bases; unmatched junction nucleotides: 7. Germline V gene sequence: CDR1 SGHAT, CDR2 FQNNGV. The CDR3 totals 14 residues. This clonotype was sampled from a human donor in good health (CMV status not recorded). Some clones in this sample may be carry-over from other donors' samples. The specimen comprised cultured PBMCs, sampled from culture after CMV antigen stimulation. The chain uses TRBV11-2 and TRBJ2-1, with 9 bases matching TRBD2. The CDR3, as DNA: TGTGCCAGCAGCCCCTTACTAGCGGGCTATGAGCAGTTCTTC. Translated: CASSPLLAGYEQFF.